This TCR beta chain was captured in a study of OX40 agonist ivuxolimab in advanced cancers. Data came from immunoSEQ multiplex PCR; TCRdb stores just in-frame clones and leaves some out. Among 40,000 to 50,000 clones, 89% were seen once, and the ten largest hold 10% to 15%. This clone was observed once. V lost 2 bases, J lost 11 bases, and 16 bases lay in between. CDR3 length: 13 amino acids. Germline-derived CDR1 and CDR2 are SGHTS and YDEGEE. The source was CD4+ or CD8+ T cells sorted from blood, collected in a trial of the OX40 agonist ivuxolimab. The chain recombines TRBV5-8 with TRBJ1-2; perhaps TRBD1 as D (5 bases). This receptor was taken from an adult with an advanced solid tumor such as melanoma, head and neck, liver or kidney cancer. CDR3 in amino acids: CASSFGFEGFYTF. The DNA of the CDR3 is TGTGCCAGCAGCTTTGGATTTGAGGGGTTTTACACCTTC.